A single sample is the source of the 4 T cell receptor beta chains below, sequenced in a study of chemoradiotherapy in HPV16-positive cancers. Method: immunoSEQ multiplex PCR; TCRdb's copy keeps in-frame clones and lacks some. The sample holds about 9,000 clones, roughly 85% seen once. The sample consisted of tumor tissue, taken from a patient who underwent chemoradiotherapy. The source of these receptors is a human donor with HPV-associated anogenital cancer.

V and J are TRBV19 and TRBJ2-7, with D possibly TRBD2 on 5 matching bases. V gave up 4 bases and J gave up 6 bases, with 16 bases separating them. The CDR3 contains 14 residues. The germline V gene encodes CDR1 LNHDA and CDR2 SQIVND (reference sequence). CDR3 sequence: CASSNSGIVREQYF. The CDR3 nucleotides read TGTGCCAGTAGTAATTCGGGGATCGTGCGCGAGCAGTACTTC.

This chain connects TRBV28 to TRBJ1-6; D is unresolved. Trimming pared 8 bases from V and 1 base from J, leaving 15 bases between. Germline loops: CDR1 MDHEN, CDR2 SYDVKM. The CDR3 runs 16 residues. The CDR3 is CASRSWRRSYNSPLHF. CDR3 nucleotide sequence: TGTGCCAGCCGGTCCTGGAGGAGATCCTATAATTCACCCCTCCACTTT. Full variable domain (remainder filled in from reference TRBV28 and TRBJ1-6): DVKVTQSSRYLVKRTGEKVFLECVQDMDHENMFWYRQDPGLGLRLIYFSYDVKMKEKGDIPEGYSVSREKKERFSLILESASTNQTSMYLCASRSWRRSYNSPLHFGNGTRLTVT.

This CDR3 is CATSARLGSYNEQFF. The CDR3 nucleotides are TGTGCCACCAGCGCACGACTGGGCTCCTACAATGAGCAGTTCTTC. V and J are TRBV15 and TRBJ2-1; D call uncertain. The V end lost 5 bases, the J end lost 0 bases, and 11 bases lay between the germline ends. Germline lookup yields CDR1 LNHNV and CDR2 YYDKDF (reference sequence). The CDR3 length is 15 residues.

This chain joins TRBV29-1 and TRBJ2-1; TRBD1 agrees at 11 bases. The CDR3 totals 14 residues. The ends lost 1 base at V and 8 bases at J; junction bases unmatched: 4. The germline V gene encodes CDR1 SQVTM and CDR2 ANQGSEA. The CDR3 loop reads CSVEVGTGGYEQFF. The CDR3 DNA sequence: TGCAGCGTTGAAGTCGGGACAGGGGGGTATGAGCAGTTCTTC.